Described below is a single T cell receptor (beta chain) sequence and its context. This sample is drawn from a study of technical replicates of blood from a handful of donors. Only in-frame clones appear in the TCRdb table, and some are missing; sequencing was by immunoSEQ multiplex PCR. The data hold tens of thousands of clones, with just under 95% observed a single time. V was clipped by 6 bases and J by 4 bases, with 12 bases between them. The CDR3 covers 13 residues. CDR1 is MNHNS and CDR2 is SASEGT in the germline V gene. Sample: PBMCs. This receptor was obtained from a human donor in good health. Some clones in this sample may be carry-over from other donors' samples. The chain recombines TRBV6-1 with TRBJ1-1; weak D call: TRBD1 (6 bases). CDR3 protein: CASREQGGTEAFF. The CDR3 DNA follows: TGTGCCAGCAGGGAGCAAGGGGGCACTGAAGCTTTCTTT.